Presented here are 10 T cell receptor beta chains from one specimen sequenced in a study of blood T cell repertoires in COVID-19. TCRdb keeps only in-frame clones here, not all; method: immunoSEQ multiplex PCR. The table lists under 130,000 clones, roughly 88% of them singletons. The sample was peripheral blood. The receptors shown here come from a human donor in a cohort sampled during active COVID-19.

This chain joins TRBV30 and TRBJ2-2; 14 bases are a match to TRBD2. Losses at the gene ends were 5 bases for V and 5 bases for J; bases not matched to a gene: 1. CDR3 length: 14 residues. Germline V gene lookup returns CDR1 GTSNPN and CDR2 SVGIG (reference sequence). The CDR3 DNA is TGTGCCTGGGGACTAGCGGGGGGAACCGGGGAGCTGTTTTTT. It yields the protein CAWGLAGGTGELFF.

This chain uses TRBV4-2 with TRBJ2-7; 7 bases align to TRBD2. The junction had 15 bases not matched to a gene; V was cut back by 4 bases and J by 6 bases. Germline V CDR1 and CDR2: LGHNA, YNFKEQ. CDR3 length: 16 residues. The CDR3 DNA follows: TGTGCCAGCAGCCCAGCTTCTCGGGACTATAGCCCCGAGCAGTACTTC. Amino acid sequence: CASSPASRDYSPEQYF.

The chain carries TRBV24-1 and TRBJ2-1; D remains ambiguous. The CDR3 is made up of 14 amino acids. Germline values: CDR1 KGHDR, CDR2 SFDVKD. V gave up 4 bases and J gave up 2 bases, with 8 bases separating them. The CDR3: CATSDPFTYNEQFF. CDR3 bases: TGTGCCACCAGTGACCCGTTTACCTACAATGAGCAGTTCTTC.

The chain uses TRBV6-7 and TRBJ2-2; 9 nucleotides agree with TRBD1. TRBV6-7 is an open reading frame, and its role is uncertain. This CDR3 has 17 residues. Trimming cost V 5 bases and J 3 bases; bases outside gene matches: 10. The CDR3 spells CASSPTGTGNDTGELFF. The CDR3 region has the DNA TGTGCCAGCAGTCCAACCGGGACAGGGAATGACACCGGGGAGCTGTTTTTT.

This rearrangement joins TRBV7-9 to TRBJ2-5; D possibly corresponds to TRBD1 (6 bases). Germline lookup yields CDR1 SEHNR and CDR2 FQNEAQ (reference sequence). Between the trimmed V and J ends, which lost 5 bases and 2 bases, there was a span of 15 bases. The length of the CDR3 is 15 residues. The CDR3 spells CASSIKTGRQETQYF. The CDR3 bases are TGTGCCAGCAGCATAAAGACAGGTCGACAAGAGACCCAGTACTTC.

The chain has TRBV29-1 and TRBJ1-3; TRBD1 aligns across 7 bases. Germline assignment: CDR1 SQVTM and CDR2 ANQGSEA. This CDR3 region has 11 residues. The V segment lost 7 bases and the J segment 4 bases; nucleotides outside the gene matches: 1. The CDR3 DNA is TGCAGCGGGGGACAGGGAAACACCATATATTTT. It specifies CSGGQGNTIYF.

V usage is TRBV29-1 and J usage is TRBJ2-7; weak D call: TRBD1 (5 bases). The V end was cut by 6 bases, the J end by 2 bases, with 20 bases between. This CDR3 is 15 amino acids long. CDR1 is SQVTM and CDR2 is ANQGSEA in the germline V gene. The CDR3 DNA sequence: TGCAGCGTCGCCCGAGACAGAACCTTAACCTACGAGCAGTACTTC. Its protein product is CSVARDRTLTYEQYF.

This chain links TRBV2 with TRBJ1-2; D may be TRBD1 (6 bases). This CDR3 has 13 amino acids. Per the germline V gene, CDR1 is SNHLY and CDR2 is FYNNEI. V shed 8 bases and J shed 4 bases, with 14 bases lying between them. DNA for the CDR3: TGTGCCAGCCGGGAGGGGGTCCTCTATGGCTACACCTTC. This translates into CASREGVLYGYTF.

The CDR3 nucleotides are TGCGCCAGCAGCTTGGCCTTATTCGGGGGAACTGAAGCTTTCTTT. Its protein product is CASSLALFGGTEAFF. The chain recombines TRBV5-1 with TRBJ1-1, with a possible D match to TRBD1 (5 bases). The CDR3 is 15 amino acids. The V gene lost 0 bases and the J gene lost 5 bases, with 14 bases spanning the gap. Per the germline V gene, CDR1 is SGHRS and CDR2 is YFSETQ.

The rearrangement uses TRBV5-5 and TRBJ1-5; D is ambiguous. This CDR3 is 14 amino acids long. V was trimmed by 4 bases and J by 2 bases, leaving 10 bases between them. Germline V gene lookup returns CDR1 SGHKS and CDR2 YYEKEE (reference sequence). CDR3 sequence reads: CASSPGGGNQPQHF. CDR3 in DNA: TGTGCCAGCAGCCCCGGTGGTGGCAATCAGCCCCAGCATTTT.